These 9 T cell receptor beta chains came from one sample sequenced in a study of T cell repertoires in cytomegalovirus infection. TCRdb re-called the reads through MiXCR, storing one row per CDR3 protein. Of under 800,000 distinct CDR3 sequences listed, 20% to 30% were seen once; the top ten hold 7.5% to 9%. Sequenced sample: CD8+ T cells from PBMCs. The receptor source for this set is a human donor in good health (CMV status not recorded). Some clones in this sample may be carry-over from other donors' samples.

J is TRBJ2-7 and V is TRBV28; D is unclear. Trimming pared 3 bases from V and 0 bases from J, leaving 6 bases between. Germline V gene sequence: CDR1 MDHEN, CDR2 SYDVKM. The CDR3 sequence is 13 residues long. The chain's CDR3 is CASSFRHSYEQYV. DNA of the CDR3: TGTGCCAGCAGTTTTCGGCACTCCTACGAGCAGTACGTC.

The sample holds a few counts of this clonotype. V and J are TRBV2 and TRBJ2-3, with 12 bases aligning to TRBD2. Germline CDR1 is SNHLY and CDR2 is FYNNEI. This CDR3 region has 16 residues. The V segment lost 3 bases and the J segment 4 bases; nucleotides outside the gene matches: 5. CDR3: CASSDLAGGLADTQYF. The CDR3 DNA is TGTGCCAGCAGTGACCTAGCGGGGGGGCTCGCAGATACGCAGTATTTT. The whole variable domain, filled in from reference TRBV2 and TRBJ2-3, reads EPEVTQTPSHQVTQMGQEVILRCVPISNHLYFYWYRQILGQKVEFLVSFYNNEISEKSEIFDDQFSVERPDGSNFTLKIRSTKLEDSAMYFCASSDLAGGLADTQYFGPGTRLTVL.

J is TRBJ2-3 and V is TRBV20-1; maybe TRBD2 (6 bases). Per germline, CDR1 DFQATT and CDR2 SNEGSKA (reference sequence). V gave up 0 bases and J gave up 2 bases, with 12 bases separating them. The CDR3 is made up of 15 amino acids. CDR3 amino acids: CSARDGLAYTDTQYF. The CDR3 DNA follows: TGCAGTGCTAGAGATGGGCTAGCGTACACAGATACGCAGTATTTT.

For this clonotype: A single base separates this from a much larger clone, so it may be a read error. CDR3 amino acids: CAGSSPRTSPRHNEQFF. CDR3 sequence (DNA): TGTGCCGGCAGCTCACCAAGGACTAGCCCACGGCACAATGAGCAGTTCTTC. This chain links TRBV7-6 with TRBJ2-1; 8 bases match TRBD2. This CDR3 has 17 residues. Germline V gives CDR1 SGHVS, CDR2 FNYEAQ.

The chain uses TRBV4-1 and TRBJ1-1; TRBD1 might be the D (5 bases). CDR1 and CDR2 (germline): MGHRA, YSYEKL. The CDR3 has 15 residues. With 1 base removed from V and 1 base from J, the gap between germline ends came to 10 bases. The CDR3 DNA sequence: TGCGCCAGCAGCCAAGTGCTCGGGGGGAACACTGAAGCTTTCTTT. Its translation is CASSQVLGGNTEAFF.

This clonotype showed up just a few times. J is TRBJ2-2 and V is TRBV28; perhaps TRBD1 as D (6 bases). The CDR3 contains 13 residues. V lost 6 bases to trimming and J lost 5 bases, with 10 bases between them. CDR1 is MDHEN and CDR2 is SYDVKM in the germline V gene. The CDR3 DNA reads TGTGCCAGCAGATGGACAGTGACCGGGGAGCTGTTTTTT. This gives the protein CASRWTVTGELFF.

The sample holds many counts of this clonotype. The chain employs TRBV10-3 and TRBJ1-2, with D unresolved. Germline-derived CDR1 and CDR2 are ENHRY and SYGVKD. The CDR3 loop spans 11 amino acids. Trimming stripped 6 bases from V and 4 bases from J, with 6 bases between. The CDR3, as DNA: TGTGCCATCAGGACAAGCTATGGCTACACCTTC. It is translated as CAIRTSYGYTF.

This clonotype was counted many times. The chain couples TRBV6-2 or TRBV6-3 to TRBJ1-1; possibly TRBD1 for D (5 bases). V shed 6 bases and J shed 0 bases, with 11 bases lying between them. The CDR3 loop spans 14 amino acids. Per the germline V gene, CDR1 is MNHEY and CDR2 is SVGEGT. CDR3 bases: TGTGCCAGCAGCCTGACAGAACTGAACACTGAAGCTTTCTTT. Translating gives CASSLTELNTEAFF.

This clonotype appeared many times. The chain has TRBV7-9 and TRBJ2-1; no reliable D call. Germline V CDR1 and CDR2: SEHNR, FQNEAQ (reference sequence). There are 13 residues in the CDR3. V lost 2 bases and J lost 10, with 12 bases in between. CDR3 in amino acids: CASSLTPFKEQFF. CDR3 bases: TGTGCCAGCAGCTTAACCCCCTTTAAGGAGCAGTTCTTC.